These 14 T cell receptor beta chains share one sample of origin, sequenced in a study of CXCR3-negative and CXCR3-positive naive CD8 T cells (dated by TCRdb to the late 2010s). Sequencing instrument: NextSeq 550. The Human TCR Profiling Kit (MiLaboratory) was used to prepare UMI-labeled 5' RACE TRB cDNA libraries. Reprocessed by TCRdb, the reads give a single entry per CDR3 protein sequence, without DNA. The sample's clone listing holds over 70,000 distinct CDR3 sequences. Clones ranked in the top ten supply 1.7% of the sample. The sequencing input was naive CXCR3- CD8+ T cells from blood. Interpreted using the paper, the cell subset or site label stands for: CD45RO-CCR7+CD27+CD95- naive CD8+ T cells lacking CXCR3 (TNR3-). The receptor set was obtained from a human donor in good health. Some clones in this sample may be carry-over from other donors' samples.

This chain joins TRBV12-3 or TRBV12-4 and TRBJ2-1; TCRdb indicates TRBD2, and absent DNA this call remains unverified. The CDR3 spans 21 residues. The chain's CDR3 is CASRGQGLRTSGVITYNEQFF.

V usage is TRBV28 and J usage is TRBJ2-7. The germline V gene has CDR1 MDHEN and CDR2 SYDVKM. The CDR3 length is 19 residues. CDR3 residues: CASSFSYAAAVDNSYEQYF.

The gene calls are TRBV29-1 and TRBJ2-1. Germline CDR1 and CDR2: SQVTM and ANQGSEA. This CDR3 contains 13 residues. The CDR3 loop reads CSVDSRYGDEQFF.

This chain links TRBV7-6 with TRBJ1-1; the TCRdb D gene call, TRBD1, has no DNA to confirm it. The germline gives CDR1 SGHVS, CDR2 FNYEAQ. The CDR3 runs to 15 residues. The CDR3 spells CASSLGGSLVTEAFF.

The chain is built from TRBV2 and TRBJ2-7; TCRdb outputs TRBD1, but without DNA this stays unchecked. Germline assignment: CDR1 SNHLY and CDR2 FYNNEI. The CDR3 has 16 amino acids. The CDR3 here is CASSDFRGQLSYEQYF.

This chain links TRBV5-1 with TRBJ1-1. Per the germline V gene, CDR1 is SGHRS and CDR2 is YFSETQ. The CDR3 has 15 amino acids. The CDR3 is CASSLEAGGLSEAFF.

V gene TRBV13 combines with J gene TRBJ2-1; TCRdb designates TRBD1, a call that cannot be tested without DNA. Looked up from germline, CDR1 is PRHDT and CDR2 is FYEKMQ (reference sequence). This CDR3 has 15 residues. The CDR3 spells CASSYAGGNYNEQFF.

This chain connects TRBV10-3 to TRBJ2-5; TCRdb calls TRBD2, which cannot be checked without DNA. Germline CDR1 ENHRY, CDR2 SYGVKD. The CDR3 length is 13 residues. The CDR3 is CAISELAKETQYF.

This chain links TRBV2 with TRBJ1-1; TCRdb reports TRBD1, a call that lacks DNA to check it against. CDR1 is SNHLY, CDR2 FYNNEI, per germline. This CDR3 contains 14 residues. CDR3 protein: CASREQGLNTEAFF.

This sequence joins TRBV7-9 and TRBJ1-2; TCRdb's D gene call, TRBD1, goes unchecked for lack of DNA. Germline-derived CDR1 and CDR2 are SEHNR and FQNEAQ (reference sequence). The CDR3 extends over 16 amino acids. The CDR3 sequence: CASSLGGTGSWDGYTF.

The chain uses TRBV4-1 and TRBJ2-7. The length of the CDR3 is 16 residues. Per the germline V gene, CDR1 is MGHRA and CDR2 is YSYEKL. CDR3 sequence: CASSQDLGSGTYEQYF.

The rearrangement uses TRBV4-2 and TRBJ2-2. The CDR3 covers 17 residues. Germline V lookup: CDR1 LGHNA, CDR2 YNFKEQ. The chain's CDR3 is CASSQVAAGAKTGELFF.

The CDR3 reads CASSQDGQGPSYEQYF. The chain carries TRBV4-1 and TRBJ2-7; TCRdb's assignment of TRBD1 cannot be checked, as there is no DNA. This CDR3 contains 16 residues. CDR1 is MGHRA and CDR2 is YSYEKL in the germline V gene.

The V gene is TRBV21-1, the J gene TRBJ2-7. TRBV21-1 is classified as a pseudogene. The CDR3 runs 14 residues. The CDR3 reads CASSKGQLLYEQYF.